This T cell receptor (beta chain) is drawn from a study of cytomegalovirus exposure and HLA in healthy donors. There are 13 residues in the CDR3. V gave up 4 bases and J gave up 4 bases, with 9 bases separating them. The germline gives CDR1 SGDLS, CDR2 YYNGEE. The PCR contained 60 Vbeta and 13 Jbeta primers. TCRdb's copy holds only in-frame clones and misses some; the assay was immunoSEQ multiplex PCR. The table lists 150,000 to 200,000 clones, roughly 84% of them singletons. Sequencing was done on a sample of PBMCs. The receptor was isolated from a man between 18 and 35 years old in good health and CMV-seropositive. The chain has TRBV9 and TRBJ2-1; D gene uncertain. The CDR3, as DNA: TGTGCCAGCAGCCTCGACGGGTACAATGAGCAGTTCTTC. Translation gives CASSLDGYNEQFF.